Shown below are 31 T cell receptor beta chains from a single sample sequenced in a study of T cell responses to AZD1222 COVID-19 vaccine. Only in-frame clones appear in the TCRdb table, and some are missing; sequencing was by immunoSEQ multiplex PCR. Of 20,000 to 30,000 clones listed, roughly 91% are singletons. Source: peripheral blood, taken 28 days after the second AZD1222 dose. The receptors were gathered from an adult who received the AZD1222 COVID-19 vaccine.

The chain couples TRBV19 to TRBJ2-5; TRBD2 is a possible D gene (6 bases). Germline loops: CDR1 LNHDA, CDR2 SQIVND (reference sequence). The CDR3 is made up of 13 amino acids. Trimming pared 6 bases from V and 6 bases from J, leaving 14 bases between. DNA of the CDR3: TGTGCCAGTAGATTCTCTAGCGCGAAGACCCAGTACTTC. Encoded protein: CASRFSSAKTQYF.

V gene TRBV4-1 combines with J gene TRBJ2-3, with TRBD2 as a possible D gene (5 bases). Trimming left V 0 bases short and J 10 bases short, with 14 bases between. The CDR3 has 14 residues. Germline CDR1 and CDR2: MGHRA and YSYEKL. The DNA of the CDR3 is TGCGCCAGCAGCCAAGATACCCAGCGGAGAGCGCAGTATTTT. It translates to CASSQDTQRRAQYF.

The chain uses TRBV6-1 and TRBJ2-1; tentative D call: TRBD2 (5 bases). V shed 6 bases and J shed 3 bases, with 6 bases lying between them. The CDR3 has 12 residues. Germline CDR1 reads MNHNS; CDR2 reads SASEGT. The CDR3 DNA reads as TGTGCCAGCAGCGGGGTCTACAATGAGCAGTTCTTC. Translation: CASSGVYNEQFF.

CDR3 protein: CASSLPGGGEQYF. The CDR3 DNA reads TGTGCCAGCAGCTTGCCAGGGGGTGGTGAGCAGTACTTC. This chain connects TRBV5-4 to TRBJ2-7; 7 positions match TRBD1. CDR3 length: 13 amino acids. The junction had 5 bases not matched to a gene; V was cut back by 1 base and J by 7 bases. Germline loops: CDR1 SGHNT, CDR2 YYREEE (reference sequence).

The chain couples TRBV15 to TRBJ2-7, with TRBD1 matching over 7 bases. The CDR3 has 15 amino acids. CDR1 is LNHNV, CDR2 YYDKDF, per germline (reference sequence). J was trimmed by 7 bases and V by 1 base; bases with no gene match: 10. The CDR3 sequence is CATSRAGTASVEQYF. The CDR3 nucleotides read TGTGCCACCAGCAGAGCCGGGACAGCATCAGTAGAGCAGTACTTC.

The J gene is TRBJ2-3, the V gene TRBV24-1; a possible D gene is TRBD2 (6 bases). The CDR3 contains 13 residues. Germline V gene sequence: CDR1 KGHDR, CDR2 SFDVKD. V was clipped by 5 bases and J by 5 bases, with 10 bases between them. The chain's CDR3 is CATSVQGGDTQYF. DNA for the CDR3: TGTGCCACCAGTGTGCAGGGAGGAGATACGCAGTATTTT.

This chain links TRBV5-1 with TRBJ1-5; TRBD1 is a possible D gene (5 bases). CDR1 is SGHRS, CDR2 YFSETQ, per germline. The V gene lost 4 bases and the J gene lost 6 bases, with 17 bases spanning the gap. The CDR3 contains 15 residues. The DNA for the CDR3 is TGCGCCAGCAGCCCGGGGGTCTCCGGGGGTCAGCCCCAGCATTTT. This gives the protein CASSPGVSGGQPQHF.

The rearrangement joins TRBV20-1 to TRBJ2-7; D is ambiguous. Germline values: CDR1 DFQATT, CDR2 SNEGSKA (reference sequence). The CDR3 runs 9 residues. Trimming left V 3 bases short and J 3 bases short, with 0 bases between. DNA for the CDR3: TGCAGTGCTAGCTACGAGCAGTACTTC. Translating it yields CSASYEQYF.

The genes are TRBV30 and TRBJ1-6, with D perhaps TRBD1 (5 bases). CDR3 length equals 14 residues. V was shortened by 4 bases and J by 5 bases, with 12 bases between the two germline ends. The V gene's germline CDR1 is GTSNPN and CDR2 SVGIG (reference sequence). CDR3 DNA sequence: TGTGCCTGGAATCGCCGGGACCATAATTCACCCCTCCACTTT. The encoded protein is CAWNRRDHNSPLHF. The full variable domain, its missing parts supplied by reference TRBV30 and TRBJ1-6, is SQTIHQWPATLVQPVGSPLSLECTVEGTSNPNLYWYRQAAGRGLQLLFYSVGIGQISSEVPQNLSASRPQDRQFILSSKKLLLSDSGFYLCAWNRRDHNSPLHFGNGTRLTVT.

Here the CDR3 DNA reads TGTGCCAGTACCCTACGGCGTTCTGAGGGCTACACCTTC. Amino acid sequence: CASTLRRSEGYTF. The chain has TRBV19 and TRBJ1-2, with D hard to call. Germline V lookup: CDR1 LNHDA, CDR2 SQIVND (reference sequence). The germline V and J ends were trimmed by 7 bases and 8 bases, with 17 bases remaining between them. This CDR3 is 13 amino acids long.

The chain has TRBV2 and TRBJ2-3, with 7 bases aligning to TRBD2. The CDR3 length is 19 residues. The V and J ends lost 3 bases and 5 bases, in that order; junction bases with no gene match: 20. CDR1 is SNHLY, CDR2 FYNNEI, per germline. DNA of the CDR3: TGTGCCAGCAGTGATGGGCCGAAGGCGGGAGTTAAGGAGATAGATACGCAGTATTTT. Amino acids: CASSDGPKAGVKEIDTQYF. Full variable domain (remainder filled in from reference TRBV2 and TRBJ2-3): EPEVTQTPSHQVTQMGQEVILRCVPISNHLYFYWYRQILGQKVEFLVSFYNNEISEKSEIFDDQFSVERPDGSNFTLKIRSTKLEDSAMYFCASSDGPKAGVKEIDTQYFGPGTRLTVL.

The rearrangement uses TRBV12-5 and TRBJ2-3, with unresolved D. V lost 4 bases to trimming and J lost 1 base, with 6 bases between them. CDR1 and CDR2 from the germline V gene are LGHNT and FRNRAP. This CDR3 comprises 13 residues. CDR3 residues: CASGSPGTDTQYF. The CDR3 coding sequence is TGTGCTAGTGGTTCGCCGGGCACAGATACGCAGTATTTT.

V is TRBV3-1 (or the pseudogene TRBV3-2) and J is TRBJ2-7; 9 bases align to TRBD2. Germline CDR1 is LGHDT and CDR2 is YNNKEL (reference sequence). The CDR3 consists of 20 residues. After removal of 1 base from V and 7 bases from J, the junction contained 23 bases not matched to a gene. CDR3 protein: CASSQVGAFLLAGGPREQYF. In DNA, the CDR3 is TGTGCCAGCAGCCAAGTAGGGGCCTTCCTCCTGGCGGGAGGGCCCCGGGAGCAGTACTTC.

The CDR3 DNA sequence: TGTGCCAGCAGTTTTTTAACGGATCCGACTAACTATGGCTACACCTTC. Translating gives CASSFLTDPTNYGYTF. V gene TRBV28 combines with J gene TRBJ1-2; D gene ambiguous. Germline assignment: CDR1 MDHEN and CDR2 SYDVKM. With 3 bases removed from V and 0 bases from J, the gap between germline ends came to 14 bases. The CDR3 extends over 16 amino acids.

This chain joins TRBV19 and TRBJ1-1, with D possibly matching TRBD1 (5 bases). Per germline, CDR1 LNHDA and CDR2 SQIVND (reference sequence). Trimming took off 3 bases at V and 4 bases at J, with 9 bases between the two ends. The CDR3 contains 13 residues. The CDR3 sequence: CASSISGSTEAFF. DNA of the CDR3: TGTGCCAGTAGTATTTCAGGGAGCACTGAAGCTTTCTTT.

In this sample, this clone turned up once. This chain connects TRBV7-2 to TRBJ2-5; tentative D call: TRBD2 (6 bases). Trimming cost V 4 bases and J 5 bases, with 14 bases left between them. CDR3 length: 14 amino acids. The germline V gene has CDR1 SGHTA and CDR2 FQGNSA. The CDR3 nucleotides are TGTGCCAGCAGCTCACGGACTAATAGGGAGACCCAGTACTTC. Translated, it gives CASSSRTNRETQYF. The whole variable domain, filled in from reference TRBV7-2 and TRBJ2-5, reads GAGVSQSPSNKVTEKGKDVELRCDPISGHTALYWYRQSLGQGLEFLIYFQGNSAPDKSGLPSDRFSAERTGGSVSTLTIQRTQQEDSAVYLCASSSRTNRETQYFGPGTRLLVL.

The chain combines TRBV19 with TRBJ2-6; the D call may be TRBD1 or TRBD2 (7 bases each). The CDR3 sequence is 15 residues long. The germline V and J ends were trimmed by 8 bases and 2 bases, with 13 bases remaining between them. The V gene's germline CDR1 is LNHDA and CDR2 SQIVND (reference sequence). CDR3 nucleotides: TGTGCCAGTGGACTAGGGGGCGCTGGGGCCAACGTCCTGACTTTC. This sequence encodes CASGLGGAGANVLTF.

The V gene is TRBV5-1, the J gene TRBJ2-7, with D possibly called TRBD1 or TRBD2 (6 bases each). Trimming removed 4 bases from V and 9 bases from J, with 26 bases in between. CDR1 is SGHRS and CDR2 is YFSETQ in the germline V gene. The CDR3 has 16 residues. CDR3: CASSPNTPTRGAWQYF. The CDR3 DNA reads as TGCGCCAGCAGCCCCAATACCCCTACGAGGGGGGCTTGGCAGTACTTC.

CDR3 coding DNA: TGCGCCAGCAGCCAACACATCCTAGCGGGATCCACCTACGAGCAGTACTTC. It specifies CASSQHILAGSTYEQYF. V and J are TRBV4-1 and TRBJ2-7, with 9 bases matching TRBD2. This CDR3 region has 17 residues. After removal of 2 bases from V and 2 bases from J, the junction contained 10 bases not matched to a gene. The germline gives CDR1 MGHRA, CDR2 YSYEKL.

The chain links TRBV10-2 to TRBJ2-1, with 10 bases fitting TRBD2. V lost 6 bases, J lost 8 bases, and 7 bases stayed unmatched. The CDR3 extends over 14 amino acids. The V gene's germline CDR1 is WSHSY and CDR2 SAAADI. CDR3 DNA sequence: TGCGCCAGCAGGGCTAGCGGGAGTATATATGAGCAGTTCTTC. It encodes CASRASGSIYEQFF.

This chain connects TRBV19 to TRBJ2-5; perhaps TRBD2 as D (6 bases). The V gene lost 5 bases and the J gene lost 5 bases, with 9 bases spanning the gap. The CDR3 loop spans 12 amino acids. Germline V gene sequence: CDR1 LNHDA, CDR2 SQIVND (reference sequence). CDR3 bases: TGTGCCAGTAGTCGCCGGGGGGAGACCCAGTACTTC. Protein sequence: CASSRRGETQYF. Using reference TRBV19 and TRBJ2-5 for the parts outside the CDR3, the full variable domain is DGGITQSPKYLFRKEGQNVTLSCEQNLNHDAMYWYRQDPGQGLRLIYYSQIVNDFQKGDIAEGYSVSREKKESFPLTVTSAQKNPTAFYLCASSRRGETQYFGPGTRLLVL.

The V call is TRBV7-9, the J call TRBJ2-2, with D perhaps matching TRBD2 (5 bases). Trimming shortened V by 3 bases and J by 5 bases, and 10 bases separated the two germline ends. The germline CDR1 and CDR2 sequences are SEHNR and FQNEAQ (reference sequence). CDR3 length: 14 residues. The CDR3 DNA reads TGTGCCAGCAGCTTTTCCGGGGTTACCGGGGAGCTGTTTTTT. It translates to CASSFSGVTGELFF.

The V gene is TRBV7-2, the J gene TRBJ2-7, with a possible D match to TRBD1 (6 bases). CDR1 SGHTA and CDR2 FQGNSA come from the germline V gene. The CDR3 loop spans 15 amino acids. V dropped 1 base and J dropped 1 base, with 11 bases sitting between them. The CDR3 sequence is CASSLVAGASYEQYF. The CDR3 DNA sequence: TGTGCCAGCAGCTTAGTGGCAGGGGCGTCCTACGAGCAGTACTTC.

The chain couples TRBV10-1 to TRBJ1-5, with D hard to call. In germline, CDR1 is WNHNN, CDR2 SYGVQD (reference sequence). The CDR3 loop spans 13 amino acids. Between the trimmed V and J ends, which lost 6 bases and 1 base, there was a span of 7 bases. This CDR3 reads CASRVGSNQPQHF. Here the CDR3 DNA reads TGCGCCAGCAGAGTGGGAAGCAATCAGCCCCAGCATTTT.

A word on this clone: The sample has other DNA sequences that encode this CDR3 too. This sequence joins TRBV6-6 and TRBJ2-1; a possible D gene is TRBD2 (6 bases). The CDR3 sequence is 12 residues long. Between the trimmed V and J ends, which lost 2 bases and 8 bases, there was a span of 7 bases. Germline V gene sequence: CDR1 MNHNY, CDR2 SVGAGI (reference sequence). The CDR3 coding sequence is TGTGCCAGCAGTTACACGGGGGATGAGCAGTTCTTC. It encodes CASSYTGDEQFF.

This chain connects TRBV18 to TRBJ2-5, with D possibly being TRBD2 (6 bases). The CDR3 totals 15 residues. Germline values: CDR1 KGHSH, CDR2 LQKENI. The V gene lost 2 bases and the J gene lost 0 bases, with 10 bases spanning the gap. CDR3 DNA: TGTGCCAGCTCACCAGGGGGGATTAACCAAGAGACCCAGTACTTC. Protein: CASSPGGINQETQYF.

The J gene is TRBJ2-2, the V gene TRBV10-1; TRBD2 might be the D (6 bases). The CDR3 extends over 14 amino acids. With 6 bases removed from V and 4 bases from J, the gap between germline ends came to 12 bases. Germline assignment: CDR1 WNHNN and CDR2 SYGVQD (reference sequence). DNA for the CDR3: TGCGCCAGCAGGGGGACTGGAGGCACCGGGGAGCTGTTTTTT. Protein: CASRGTGGTGELFF.

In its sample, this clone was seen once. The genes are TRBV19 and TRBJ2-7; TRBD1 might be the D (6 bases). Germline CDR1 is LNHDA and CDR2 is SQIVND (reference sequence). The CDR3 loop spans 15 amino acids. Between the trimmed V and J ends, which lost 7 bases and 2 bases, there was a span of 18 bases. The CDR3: CASKRDNQGTYEQYF. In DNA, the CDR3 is TGTGCCAGTAAACGGGACAACCAAGGGACCTACGAGCAGTACTTC.

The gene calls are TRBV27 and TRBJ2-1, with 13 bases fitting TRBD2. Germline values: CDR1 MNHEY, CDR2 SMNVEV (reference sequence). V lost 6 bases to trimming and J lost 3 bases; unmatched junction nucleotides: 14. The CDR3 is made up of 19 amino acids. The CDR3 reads CASRAMGLAGLGGYNEQFF. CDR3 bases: TGTGCCAGCAGGGCTATGGGACTAGCGGGACTCGGGGGCTACAATGAGCAGTTCTTC.

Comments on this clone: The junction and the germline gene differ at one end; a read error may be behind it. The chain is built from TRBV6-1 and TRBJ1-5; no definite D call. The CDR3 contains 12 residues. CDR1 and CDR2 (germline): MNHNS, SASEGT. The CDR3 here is CASSEVYTFLDF. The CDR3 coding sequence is TGTGCCAGCAGTGAAGTCTACACCTTTTTGGATTTT.

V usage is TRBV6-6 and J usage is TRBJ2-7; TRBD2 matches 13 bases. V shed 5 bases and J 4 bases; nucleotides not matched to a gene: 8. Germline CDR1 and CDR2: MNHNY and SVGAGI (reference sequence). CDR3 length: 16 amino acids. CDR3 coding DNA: TGTGCCAGCAGTCGCGCCGGGACTAGCGGGGCTTACGAGCAGTACTTC. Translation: CASSRAGTSGAYEQYF.